This T cell receptor beta chain derives from a study of T cells in localized non-small cell lung cancer. CDR1 SNHLY and CDR2 FYNNEI come from the germline V gene. The CDR3 runs to 16 residues. Germline trimming cut 1 base from V and 1 base from J; bases unmatched to any gene: 1. This clone was picked up a small number of times. Produced via immunoSEQ multiplex PCR; TCRdb's table is partial and in-frame only. The data hold 40,000 to 55,000 clones, with 81% observed a single time. The chain combines TRBV2 with TRBJ2-2, with 9 bases fitting TRBD1. The clonotype comes from a man aged 40 to 70 with stage III lung adenocarcinoma. The sample consisted of peripheral blood mononuclear cells, taken before any cancer treatment. The CDR3 protein is CASSEDRGRNTGELFF. CDR3 bases: TGTGCCAGCAGTGAAGACAGGGGGCGGAACACCGGGGAGCTGTTTTTT. Full variable domain (outside the CDR3, taken from reference TRBV2 and TRBJ2-2): EPEVTQTPSHQVTQMGQEVILRCVPISNHLYFYWYRQILGQKVEFLVSFYNNEISEKSEIFDDQFSVERPDGSNFTLKIRSTKLEDSAMYFCASSEDRGRNTGELFFGEGSRLTVL.